These T cell receptor beta chains were read from a single sample in a study of T cells in narcolepsy. Produced via immunoSEQ multiplex PCR; TCRdb's table is partial and in-frame only. This table has tens of thousands of clones, around 89% appearing once. The sequenced material came from CD45RA- memory CD4+ T cells from PBMCs. These receptors were taken from a human donor with narcolepsy. Each CDR3 is given with its conserved first and last residue. The D gene is left open where the match is weak. Expanded clones get a size class; other rows say once, few or many, or leave the size out.

J: TRBJ1-1
D: TRBD1
size: NA
V: TRBV19
DNA: TGTGCCAGTAGTCCCCAGGGGGCCACGGACACTGAAGCTTTCTTT
CDR3: CASSPQGATDTEAFF

J: TRBJ1-5
D: NA
size: NA
V: TRBV19
DNA: TGTGCCAGCCTCGGGGGGGTCTCTCAGCCCCAGCATTTT
CDR3: CASLGGVSQPQHF

J: TRBJ2-3
D: NA
size: NA
V: TRBV2
DNA: TGTGCCAGCAATAACCTTGATACGCAGTATTTT
CDR3: CASNNLDTQYF

J: TRBJ1-1
D: NA
size: NA
V: TRBV11-3
DNA: TGTGCCAGCAGCTTAGGTGGTCCGGGGGACACTGAAGCTTTCTTT
CDR3: CASSLGGPGDTEAFF

J: TRBJ2-7
D: NA
size: once
V: TRBV2
DNA: TGTGCCAGCAGTGAAACTTTTCCCTACGAGCAGTACTTC
CDR3: CASSETFPYEQYF

J: TRBJ1-2
D: NA
size: NA
V: TRBV5-1
DNA: TGCGCCAGCAGCTACGACCCCAATGTCCTGGGTGGCTACACCTTC
CDR3: CASSYDPNVLGGYTF

J: TRBJ2-5
D: NA
size: NA
V: TRBV6-5
DNA: TGTGCCAGCAGGTTGGGGTATGCTAGTATGGAGACCCAGTACTTC
CDR3: CASRLGYASMETQYF

J: TRBJ1-4
D: NA
size: NA
V: TRBV30
DNA: TGTGCCTGGAGTCAGGGAAGTAATGAAAAACTGTTTTTT
CDR3: CAWSQGSNEKLFF

J: TRBJ2-5
D: NA
size: NA
V: TRBV7-2
DNA: TGTGCCAGCAGCGACCGTAGACCCGCGGCACGGGGTGGCCAGTACTTC
CDR3: CASSDRRPAARGGQYF

J: TRBJ2-1
D: TRBD2
size: NA
V: TRBV7-7
DNA: TGTGCCAGCAGTCTTAGCGGGGCCGATGGGCAGTTCTTC
CDR3: CASSLSGADGQFF

J: TRBJ2-3
D: NA
size: NA
V: TRBV5-1
DNA: TGCGCCAGCAGCTCGTACACGACCGGCGATACGCAGTATTTT
CDR3: CASSSYTTGDTQYF

J: TRBJ1-2
D: NA
size: NA
V: TRBV4-1
DNA: TGCGCCAGCAGCCAAATCACAGGGATATTTGGTGGCTACACCTTC
CDR3: CASSQITGIFGGYTF

J: TRBJ1-2
D: NA
size: NA
V: TRBV2
DNA: TGTGCCAGCAGTGTTCGTAACGGTGGCTACACCTTC
CDR3: CASSVRNGGYTF

J: TRBJ1-5
D: NA
size: NA
V: TRBV6-5
DNA: TGTGCCAGCGGTCCCGAAGGACATAGCAATCAGCCCCAGCATTTT
CDR3: CASGPEGHSNQPQHF

J: TRBJ1-2
D: NA
size: NA
V: TRBV19
DNA: TGTGCCAGTAGTGTAAGGATGGGAGGCTACACCTTC
CDR3: CASSVRMGGYTF

J: TRBJ1-2
D: NA
size: few
V: TRBV19
DNA: TGTGCCAGTAGCGCGTCGGGGGGGAACTATGGCTACACCTTC
CDR3: CASSASGGNYGYTF

J: TRBJ2-2
D: NA
size: NA
V: TRBV11-3
DNA: TGTGCCAGCAGCCCTACTCGGGAGCGGGCGAACACCGGGGAGCTGTTTTTT
CDR3: CASSPTRERANTGELFF

J: TRBJ1-5
D: NA
size: NA
V: TRBV15
DNA: TGTGCCACCAGCAGGGGGGGTGAGGGATCGCCCCAGCATTTT
CDR3: CATSRGGEGSPQHF

J: TRBJ1-1
D: NA
size: NA
V: TRBV5-4
DNA: TGTGCCAGCAGCTCCCCGGGGGAGAACACTGAAGCTTTCTTT
CDR3: CASSSPGENTEAFF

J: TRBJ2-7
D: NA
size: NA
V: TRBV5-4
DNA: TGTGCCAGCAGCTTAAATGGGGGCGGGGTCGGCGAGCAGTACTTC
CDR3: CASSLNGGGVGEQYF

J: TRBJ1-5
D: NA
size: NA
V: TRBV5-1
DNA: TGCGCCAGCAGTAAGCTCAGGGGTCAGCCCCAGCATTTT
CDR3: CASSKLRGQPQHF

J: TRBJ2-2
D: NA
size: NA
V: TRBV12-5
DNA: TGTGCTAGTCGGTCCAGCCCCCGGGCCCCCCTGGGCGGGGAGCTGTTTTTT
CDR3: CASRSSPRAPLGGELFF

J: TRBJ2-1
D: TRBD2
size: NA
V: TRBV6-6
DNA: TGTGCCAGCAGTGTGACTAGCGGGGGCGAGCAGTTCTTC
CDR3: CASSVTSGGEQFF

J: TRBJ2-2
D: TRBD1
size: NA
V: TRBV5-6
DNA: TGTGCCAGCAGCCCTCGACAGGGGCGCGGCGGGGAGCTGTTTTTT
CDR3: CASSPRQGRGGELFF

J: TRBJ2-2
D: TRBD1
size: NA
V: TRBV7-9
DNA: TGTGCCAGCAGCTCCCCGGGACAGATGAACACCGGGGAGCTGTTTTTT
CDR3: CASSSPGQMNTGELFF

J: TRBJ1-3
D: TRBD1
size: NA
V: TRBV7-9
DNA: TGTGCCAGCAGCCCGGGACAGGGGAACAACACCATATATTTT
CDR3: CASSPGQGNNTIYF

J: TRBJ1-5
D: NA
size: NA
V: TRBV6-5
DNA: TGTGCCAGCAGTTACCTGGCCAATCAGCCCCAGCATTTT
CDR3: CASSYLANQPQHF

J: TRBJ1-3
D: NA
size: few
V: TRBV11-2
DNA: TGTGCCAGCAGCCTCGCGGGCGTTGGAAACACCATATATTTT
CDR3: CASSLAGVGNTIYF

J: TRBJ1-5
D: NA
size: NA
V: TRBV4-2
DNA: TGTGCCAGCAGTCCCAGCCGGGGTGGGGGCTTTATGCATTTT
CDR3: CASSPSRGGGFMHF

J: TRBJ2-7
D: NA
size: NA
V: TRBV19
DNA: TGTGCCAGTTCGCAACAGGACGCCGAGCAGTACTTC
CDR3: CASSQQDAEQYF

J: TRBJ2-7
D: NA
size: few
V: TRBV5-8
DNA: TGTGCCAGCAGAGGGAGGTCGGGGACCTACGAGCAGTACTTC
CDR3: CASRGRSGTYEQYF

J: TRBJ2-7
D: NA
size: NA
V: TRBV30
DNA: TGTGCCTGGATTCAGGAGGCCGAGCAGTACTTC
CDR3: CAWIQEAEQYF

J: TRBJ1-2
D: TRBD1
size: NA
V: TRBV11-3
DNA: TGTGCCAGCAGCTTAGGAGGGACAGCAATCTATGGCTACACCTTC
CDR3: CASSLGGTAIYGYTF

J: TRBJ1-3
D: TRBD1
size: NA
V: TRBV7-2
DNA: TGTGCCAGCAGCCACCAACAGACGACAGGGAAATTCTCTGGAAACACCATATATTTT
CDR3: CASSHQQTTGKFSGNTIYF

J: TRBJ2-1
D: TRBD2
size: NA
V: TRBV18
DNA: TGTGCCAGCTCACCAACGGGGGGAGGTAGCTCCTACAATGAGCAGTTCTTC
CDR3: CASSPTGGGSSYNEQFF

J: TRBJ2-2
D: NA
size: NA
V: TRBV5-1
DNA: TGCGCCAGCAGCCCAGTCCCGGTTGGGTCGAGCACCGGGGAGCTGTTTTTT
CDR3: CASSPVPVGSSTGELFF

J: TRBJ1-4
D: TRBD1
size: once
V: TRBV10-1
DNA: TGCGCCAGCCCCCCCAGCGGGACAGAGGGAGAAAAACTGTTTTTT
CDR3: CASPPSGTEGEKLFF

J: TRBJ2-6
D: NA
size: NA
V: TRBV19
DNA: TGTGCCAGCGGGGCCAACGTCCTGACTTTC
CDR3: CASGANVLTF

J: TRBJ2-7
D: NA
size: NA
V: TRBV5-1
DNA: TGCGCCAGCAGCTTGTGGGGGGCCGAGGCCCCCTACGAGCAGTACTTC
CDR3: CASSLWGAEAPYEQYF

J: TRBJ2-5
D: TRBD1
size: few
V: TRBV30
DNA: TGTGCCTGGAGTGGGACAGGGCAAGAGACCCAGTACTTC
CDR3: CAWSGTGQETQYF

J: TRBJ2-3
D: NA
size: NA
V: TRBV4-2
DNA: TGTGCCAGCAGCCAAGAACGGAGGGGGCGCACAGATACGCAGTATTTT
CDR3: CASSQERRGRTDTQYF

J: TRBJ2-3
D: NA
size: NA
V: TRBV27
DNA: TGTGCCACTACACGAGGGAGCACAGATACGCAGTATTTT
CDR3: CATTRGSTDTQYF

J: TRBJ2-5
D: TRBD1
size: NA
V: TRBV6-5
DNA: TGTGCCAGCAGCCTAGGGGGCGGTTTTATAGAGACCCAGTACTTC
CDR3: CASSLGGGFIETQYF

J: TRBJ2-1
D: NA
size: NA
V: TRBV20-1
DNA: TGCAGTGCTACAGGCTACAATGAGCAGTTCTTC
CDR3: CSATGYNEQFF

J: TRBJ1-1
D: NA
size: NA
V: TRBV6-1
DNA: TGTGCCACCCTTCTCTATAATACGGGCACTGAAGCTTTCTTT
CDR3: CATLLYNTGTEAFF

J: TRBJ1-3
D: NA
size: few
V: TRBV18
DNA: TGTGCCAGCTCACCCAACAGGCCCTCTGGAAACACCATATATTTT
CDR3: CASSPNRPSGNTIYF

J: TRBJ1-2
D: NA
size: NA
V: TRBV5-4
DNA: TGTGCCAGCGAGAATCACCTACCAGGAAAGACCTATGGCTACACCTTC
CDR3: CASENHLPGKTYGYTF

J: TRBJ1-5
D: NA
size: NA
V: TRBV27
DNA: TGTGCCAGCGCTCGGAGTTGGAGTCAGCCCCAGCATTTT
CDR3: CASARSWSQPQHF

J: TRBJ2-3
D: NA
size: NA
V: TRBV2
DNA: TGTGCCAGCAGTGATGGACAGCCCCCTCTAGATACGCAGTATTTT
CDR3: CASSDGQPPLDTQYF

J: TRBJ2-5
D: TRBD2
size: once
V: TRBV5-5
DNA: TGTGCCAGCAGCTTGTGGCGGGAGTACACCCAGTACTTC
CDR3: CASSLWREYTQYF

J: TRBJ1-5
D: NA
size: NA
V: TRBV19
DNA: TGTGCCAGTAGTATGAGAGGGGATGAGCCCCAGCATTTT
CDR3: CASSMRGDEPQHF